This record concerns one TCR beta chain sequence. Its antigen is undetermined. Researchers used the Oncomine TCR Beta short-read assay to sequence DNA from cultured CD4+ T cells. TCRdb analysed the PCR reads with MiXCR anew, one entry per CDR3 protein. The table has 13,000 or so distinct CDR3 sequences, roughly 60% seen once; the top ten hold less than 20%. The sample originates from a study of vaccination and CD4 T cells after COVID-19. This sample's treatment: approximately nine-day PBMC culture with coronavirus spike peptide pools or control peptides (ViraFEST assay). With peptide pools, ViraFEST first expanded antigen-specific T cells and afterwards sequenced their TCRs. The authors swapped half the medium for fresh IL-2 medium on days 3 and 7. V shed 3 bases, J shed 5 bases, and the junction held 12 bases outside the gene matches. The CDR3 totals 16 residues. Germline CDR1 reads DFQATT; CDR2 reads SNEGSKA (reference sequence).

This receptor was taken from a human donor with COVID-19. This rearrangement joins TRBV20-1 to TRBJ2-5; 10 bases are shared with TRBD2. The source was cultured CD4+ T cells from blood, collected after SARS-CoV-2 vaccination. CDR3 amino acids: CSASLPSGGAGETQYF. Here the CDR3 DNA reads TGCAGTGCTAGCTTACCCAGCGGGGGGGCCGGGGAGACCCAGTACTTC.